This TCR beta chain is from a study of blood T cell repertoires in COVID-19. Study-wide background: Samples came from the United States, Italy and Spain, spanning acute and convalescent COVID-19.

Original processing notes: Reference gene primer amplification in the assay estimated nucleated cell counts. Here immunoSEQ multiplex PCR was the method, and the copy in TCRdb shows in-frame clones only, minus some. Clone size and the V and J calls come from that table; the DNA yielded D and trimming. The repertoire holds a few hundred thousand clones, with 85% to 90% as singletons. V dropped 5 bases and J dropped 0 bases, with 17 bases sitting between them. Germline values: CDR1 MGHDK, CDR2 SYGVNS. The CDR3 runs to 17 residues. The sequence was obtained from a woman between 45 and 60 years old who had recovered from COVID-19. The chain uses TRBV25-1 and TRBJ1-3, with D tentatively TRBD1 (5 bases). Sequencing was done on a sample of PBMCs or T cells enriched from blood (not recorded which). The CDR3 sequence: CASSPMTAPGSGNTIYF. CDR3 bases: TGTGCCAGCAGTCCGATGACAGCGCCTGGCTCTGGAAACACCATATATTTT.